The present TCR beta chain was sequenced within a study of cytomegalovirus exposure and HLA in healthy donors. Background on the study: In an earlier analysis, some 110 million unique TCR beta sequences were found from about 190 million T cells.

About this clone: As yet, its antigen is unknown.

The CDR3 totals 15 residues. Trimming took 0 bases from V and 4 from J; bases not matched to a gene: 4. Germline CDR1 reads SGHDN; CDR2 reads FVKESK. PCR was performed using 60 Vbeta and 13 Jbeta primers. Using immunoSEQ multiplex PCR, the repertoire was profiled, and TCRdb retains in-frame clones only, with some absent. The repertoire holds 150,000 to 200,000 clones, with around 78% as singletons. Study results and limitations: Later analysis suggested most CMV-associated TCR beta chains were HLA-restricted. Likely technical artifact: a cluster of highly shared sequence variants.

The chain combines TRBV14 with TRBJ2-7, with 9 positions matching TRBD1. Input material: PBMCs. This sequence was found in a man in his thirties or forties in good health and CMV-seronegative. The CDR3 DNA is TGTGCCAGCAGCCAAGAGGGACAGGGTGTGTACGAGCAGTACTTC. Translation: CASSQEGQGVYEQYF.